These 30 T cell receptor beta chains originate from one sample sequenced in a study of control samples from healthy donors and cancer patients. The method was immunoSEQ multiplex PCR; TCRdb's version includes in-frame clones alone and lacks a portion of them. The repertoire has roughly 100,000 clones, approximately 90% of them found once; the top ten carry 2% to 3%. Sequenced input: blood. All receptors derive from a woman aged 18-30 years in good health.

This chain uses TRBV12-5 with TRBJ1-1; weak D call: TRBD1 (6 bases). From germline, CDR1 is LGHNT and CDR2 FRNRAP. The CDR3 consists of 16 residues. V shed 3 bases and J shed 1 base, with 15 bases lying between them. The CDR3 sequence is CASGFVLGGENTEAFF. The CDR3 DNA reads TGTGCTAGTGGTTTCGTCCTAGGGGGGGAGAACACTGAAGCTTTCTTT.

J is TRBJ1-5 and V is TRBV9, with 10 bases fitting TRBD1. The CDR3 length is 20 residues. Germline CDR1 is SGDLS and CDR2 is YYNGEE. V lost 3 bases and J lost 6; bases outside the gene matches: 21. The CDR3 coding sequence is TGTGCCAGCAGCGCGAGGGGATCATTACCGACAGGGGGCATAGGTCAGCCCCAGCATTTT. It specifies CASSARGSLPTGGIGQPQHF.

The chain uses TRBV29-1 and TRBJ2-3; 12 bases map to TRBD2. The CDR3 has 17 amino acids. V lost 6 bases and J lost 1; bases outside the gene matches: 11. Germline values: CDR1 SQVTM, CDR2 ANQGSEA. CDR3 protein: CSVVIFGLAGRTDTQYF. CDR3 nucleotides: TGCAGCGTGGTGATTTTTGGACTAGCGGGGCGCACAGATACGCAGTATTTT.

The table lists this clone with a count of one. The genes are TRBV2 and TRBJ1-2, with D possibly being TRBD1 (6 bases). CDR3 length: 14 amino acids. Germline V gene lookup returns CDR1 SNHLY and CDR2 FYNNEI. The ends were cut back, 4 bases at V and 8 bases at J, with 17 bases in the middle. CDR3: CASSGQDLFEGYTF. CDR3 coding DNA: TGTGCCAGCAGTGGACAGGACTTGTTTGAAGGCTACACCTTC. Full variable domain (rest looked up from reference TRBV2 and TRBJ1-2): EPEVTQTPSHQVTQMGQEVILRCVPISNHLYFYWYRQILGQKVEFLVSFYNNEISEKSEIFDDQFSVERPDGSNFTLKIRSTKLEDSAMYFCASSGQDLFEGYTFGSGTRLTVV.

This chain joins TRBV30 and TRBJ2-2, with unresolved D. Trimming left V 7 bases short and J 4 bases short, with 4 bases between. The CDR3 is 10 residues long. The germline V gene encodes CDR1 GTSNPN and CDR2 SVGIG (reference sequence). CDR3 sequence reads: CAFGTGELFF. The CDR3 nucleotides read TGTGCCTTCGGCACCGGGGAGCTGTTTTTT. Variable domain in full (rest from reference TRBV30 and TRBJ2-2): SQTIHQWPATLVQPVGSPLSLECTVEGTSNPNLYWYRQAAGRGLQLLFYSVGIGQISSEVPQNLSASRPQDRQFILSSKKLLLSDSGFYLCAFGTGELFFGEGSRLTVL.

The V call is TRBV7-9, the J call TRBJ2-7; TRBD1 agrees at 7 bases. CDR3 length: 16 residues. The J segment lost 1 base and the V segment lost 1 base, leaving 7 bases of the junction unmatched. The germline gives CDR1 SEHNR, CDR2 FQNEAQ (reference sequence). The CDR3 here is CASSLEFGTASYEQYF. The CDR3 nucleotides read TGTGCCAGCAGCTTAGAATTTGGGACAGCGTCCTACGAGCAGTACTTC.

The rearrangement uses TRBV7-3 and TRBJ2-3; D gene uncertain. Germline CDR1 reads SGHTA; CDR2 reads FQGTGA. The CDR3 contains 13 residues. V lost 1 base and J 4 bases, leaving 6 bases between the germline ends. As DNA, the CDR3 is TGTGCCAGCAGCTTAAACAGACCAGATACGCAGTATTTT. Protein: CASSLNRPDTQYF.

The CDR3 here is CASSSRQAPSGNTIYF. In DNA form, the CDR3 reads TGTGCCAGCAGCTCTCGGCAGGCCCCCTCTGGAAACACCATATATTTT. The chain joins TRBV7-9 to TRBJ1-3, with D unresolved. The CDR3 runs 16 residues. V gave up 4 bases and J gave up 0 bases, with 13 bases separating them. The germline V gene has CDR1 SEHNR and CDR2 FQNEAQ (reference sequence).

The V call is TRBV5-1, the J call TRBJ1-5, with 7 bases identical to TRBD1. V was pared by 4 bases and J by 1 base, with 8 bases of the junction left unmatched. Germline values: CDR1 SGHRS, CDR2 YFSETQ. The CDR3 totals 16 residues. This CDR3 is CASSVDPGGSNQPQHF. The CDR3 DNA reads as TGCGCCAGCAGCGTAGACCCAGGGGGAAGCAATCAGCCCCAGCATTTT.

This chain joins TRBV5-1 and TRBJ1-1; 9 positions agree with TRBD1. Trimming cost V 2 bases and J 6 bases; bases outside gene matches: 14. This CDR3 spans 17 amino acids. The V gene's germline CDR1 is SGHRS and CDR2 YFSETQ. CDR3 in DNA: TGCGCCAGCAGCTTTGGGGACAGGGTACTATTCTGGGCTGAAGCTTTCTTT. It specifies CASSFGDRVLFWAEAFF.

The CDR3 coding sequence is TGTGCCAGCAGTTACACCGGACTAGCCTACAATGAGCAGTTCTTC. Translation gives CASSYTGLAYNEQFF. The chain has TRBV6-5 and TRBJ2-1, with 7 bases lining up with TRBD2. The germline CDR1 and CDR2 sequences are MNHEY and SVGAGI. The CDR3 has 15 residues. After removal of 2 bases from V and 2 bases from J, the junction contained 3 bases not matched to a gene.

V is TRBV7-9 and J is TRBJ1-4; 7 nucleotides agree with TRBD1. Germline lookup yields CDR1 SEHNR and CDR2 FQNEAQ (reference sequence). There are 15 residues in the CDR3. V lost 1 base, J lost 4 bases, and 3 bases stayed unmatched. The CDR3 DNA is TGTGCCAGCAGCTTAGGGGGACAGATTAATGAAAAACTGTTTTTT. This codes for CASSLGGQINEKLFF.

This clone was seen a few times. The chain joins TRBV6-1 to TRBJ1-5; D unresolved. The CDR3 has 13 amino acids. Germline V lookup: CDR1 MNHNS, CDR2 SASEGT. The V and J ends lost 3 bases and 9 bases respectively, with 12 bases between them. CDR3 region: CASSEGDSGPQHF. Here the CDR3 DNA reads TGTGCCAGCAGTGAGGGCGACTCAGGGCCCCAGCATTTT.

V usage is TRBV7-3 and J usage is TRBJ2-3; D is possibly TRBD1 (6 bases). There are 14 residues in the CDR3. V lost 4 bases, J lost 8 bases, and 16 bases lay in between. CDR1 is SGHTA and CDR2 is FQGTGA in the germline V gene. This CDR3 is CASSSGQLRGTQYF. Written as DNA, the CDR3 is TGTGCCAGCAGCTCCGGACAGCTACGCGGTACGCAGTATTTT.

This clone was recorded once. The V and J genes are TRBV7-8 and TRBJ2-6; a possible D gene is TRBD1 (5 bases). The V gene lost 5 bases and the J gene lost 0 bases, with 14 bases spanning the gap. Germline lookup yields CDR1 SGHVS and CDR2 FQNEAQ. The CDR3 contains 17 residues. CDR3: CASSPETALSGANVLTF. CDR3 bases: TGTGCCAGCAGCCCGGAGACAGCACTCTCTGGGGCCAACGTCCTGACTTTC.

This clone was observed a single time. The chain links TRBV11-1 to TRBJ2-7; D is unclear. CDR1 is SGHAT and CDR2 is FQDESV in the germline V gene (reference sequence). The CDR3 has 12 amino acids. Trimming took 5 bases from V and 0 from J, leaving 5 bases between them. For the CDR3, the DNA is TGTGCCAGCAGCCCGGACTCCTACGAGCAGTACTTC. Translation gives CASSPDSYEQYF.

V and J are TRBV5-5 and TRBJ2-5; D is unclear. The germline V gene has CDR1 SGHKS and CDR2 YYEKEE (reference sequence). Trimming removed 5 bases at V and 2 bases at J, with 10 bases between. This CDR3 region has 13 residues. The DNA of the CDR3 is TGTGCCAGCAGAAGGCTTTCTCAAGAGACCCAGTACTTC. It is translated as CASRRLSQETQYF.

V and J are TRBV3-1 (or the pseudogene TRBV3-2) and TRBJ2-7; no clear D. This CDR3 comprises 14 residues. CDR1 LGHDT and CDR2 YNNKEL come from the germline V gene (reference sequence). Trimming took off 1 base at V and 7 bases at J, with 14 bases between the two ends. The CDR3 sequence: CASSQAPGNREQYF. In DNA, the CDR3 is TGTGCCAGCAGCCAAGCCCCAGGCAATAGGGAGCAGTACTTC.

The chain recombines TRBV11-3 with TRBJ2-1; the match to TRBD1 covers 12 bases. V lost 4 bases, J lost 3 bases, and 10 bases stayed unmatched. Germline CDR1 and CDR2: SGHNT and YENEEA. The CDR3 loop spans 18 amino acids. CDR3: CASSSGGQGAGSYNEQFF. The CDR3 DNA reads TGTGCCAGCAGCTCAGGGGGACAGGGGGCCGGGAGCTACAATGAGCAGTTCTTC. Full variable domain (rest looked up from reference TRBV11-3 and TRBJ2-1): EAGVVQSPRYKIIEKKQPVAFWCNPISGHNTLYWYLQNLGQGPELLIRYENEEAVDDSQLPKDRFSAERLKGVDSTLKIQPAELGDSAVYLCASSSGGQGAGSYNEQFFGPGTRLTVL.

The chain is built from TRBV6-4 and TRBJ1-1, with 7 bases identical to TRBD1. The V segment lost 4 bases and the J segment 5 bases; nucleotides outside the gene matches: 4. The CDR3 consists of 13 residues. Looked up from germline, CDR1 is MRHNA and CDR2 is SNTAGT. The CDR3, as DNA: TGTGCCAGCAGTGTCGAGGGGGCAACTGAAGCTTTCTTT. Translation gives CASSVEGATEAFF.

This chain links TRBV9 with TRBJ2-1; 10 bases are a match to TRBD1. Trimming cost V 6 bases and J 3 bases; bases outside gene matches: 6. The germline gives CDR1 SGDLS, CDR2 YYNGEE. The CDR3 has 15 amino acids. The DNA for the CDR3 is TGTGCCAGCAACCACGGGACAGGGGTCTACAATGAGCAGTTCTTC. Amino acid sequence: CASNHGTGVYNEQFF.

V usage is TRBV7-9 and J usage is TRBJ2-3; D gene ambiguous. V dropped 5 bases and J dropped 1 base, with 13 bases sitting between them. Germline CDR1 is SEHNR and CDR2 is FQNEAQ (reference sequence). The CDR3 covers 15 residues. The CDR3 reads CASSPRTRGTDTQYF. The CDR3 nucleotides read TGTGCCAGCAGCCCTCGGACCCGTGGCACAGATACGCAGTATTTT.

The chain is built from TRBV12-3 or TRBV12-4 and TRBJ1-2; possibly TRBD1 for D (6 bases). CDR3 length: 13 residues. V lost 7 bases, J lost 2 bases, and 11 bases lay in between. The CDR3 sequence is CASNRDRNYGYTF. The CDR3 DNA follows: TGTGCCAGCAACAGGGACCGGAACTATGGCTACACCTTC.

The V and J genes are TRBV7-9 and TRBJ2-7; D gene uncertain. V gave up 7 bases and J gave up 1 base, with 11 bases separating them. CDR3 size: 13 residues. CDR1 and CDR2 from the germline V gene are SEHNR and FQNEAQ (reference sequence). The CDR3 DNA follows: TGTGCCAGCATTGGTACAGTTTCCTACGAGCAGTACTTC. Translated, it gives CASIGTVSYEQYF.

This clone was recorded once. The rearrangement joins TRBV6-4 to TRBJ2-3; D remains unclear. CDR1 and CDR2 from the germline V gene are MRHNA and SNTAGT. The CDR3 extends over 11 amino acids. Trimming pared 5 bases from V and 5 bases from J, leaving 5 bases between. CDR3 DNA: TGTGCCAGCAGTCTGGGAGATACGCAGTATTTT. Translating gives CASSLGDTQYF.

The rearrangement joins TRBV6-5 to TRBJ1-1; maybe TRBD1 (6 bases). The CDR3 is 14 residues long. Trimming stripped 5 bases from V and 6 bases from J, with 16 bases between. Per the germline V gene, CDR1 is MNHEY and CDR2 is SVGAGI. In DNA, the CDR3 is TGTGCCAGCAGTCCGACTACAGGGAGGTCTGAAGCTTTCTTT. Protein sequence: CASSPTTGRSEAFF.

The CDR3, as DNA: TGCGCCAGCAGCCAAAGGGGACAGGCCCCCGGGACCCAGTACTTC. Protein sequence: CASSQRGQAPGTQYF. The J gene is TRBJ2-5, the V gene TRBV4-1, with 8 bases identical to TRBD1. The V gene's germline CDR1 is MGHRA and CDR2 YSYEKL. The CDR3 totals 15 residues. With 2 bases clipped from V and 7 bases from J, the junction kept 9 bases outside the gene matches.

Note on this clone: Within the sample, other DNA sequences also encode this same CDR3. The CDR3 region is CASRLGGTEAFF. The CDR3 DNA reads as TGTGCCAGCAGGCTGGGGGGCACTGAAGCTTTCTTT. The J gene is TRBJ1-1, the V gene TRBV28; D possibly corresponds to TRBD1 (5 bases). The CDR3 runs to 12 residues. The V gene lost 6 bases and the J gene lost 4 bases, with 9 bases spanning the gap. Looked up from germline, CDR1 is MDHEN and CDR2 is SYDVKM.

The rearrangement uses TRBV9 and TRBJ1-1; D gene uncertain. CDR3 length: 13 amino acids. Germline CDR1 is SGDLS and CDR2 is YYNGEE. V was trimmed by 2 bases and J by 4 bases, leaving 9 bases between them. The CDR3 loop is CASSVEDGTEAFF. The CDR3 region has the DNA TGTGCCAGCAGCGTTGAGGACGGCACTGAAGCTTTCTTT.

The rearrangement links TRBV9 to TRBJ2-4; 7 bases line up with TRBD1. Germline CDR1 and CDR2: SGDLS and YYNGEE. V shed 4 bases, J shed 3 bases, and the junction held 10 bases outside the gene matches. The CDR3 has 16 amino acids. DNA for the CDR3: TGTGCCAGCAGCTTACAGGGGAAGGAGGACAAAAACATTCAGTACTTC. Its translation: CASSLQGKEDKNIQYF.